These T cell receptor beta chains were read from a single sample in a study of shared clonotypes between healthy human individuals. Here immunoSEQ multiplex PCR was the method, and the copy in TCRdb shows in-frame clones only, minus some. This sample has about 2.5 million clones, with 80% to 95% found just once. Sequences were obtained from naive CD4+ T cells from PBMCs. All receptors derive from a man aged 18 to 29 in good health. Some clones in this sample may be carry-over from other donors' samples. Each CDR3 is given with its conserved first and last residue. D genes are given only for firm matches. Not all rows give a size; the values are once, few, many and, for expanded clones, a class.

D: NA; size: NA; V: TRBV7-8; J: TRBJ1-2; DNA: TGTGCCAGCAGCTTAGGGGCGGACGCACTAAGGATTAACTATGGCTACACCTTC; CDR3: CASSLGADALRINYGYTF
D: NA; size: NA; V: TRBV19; J: TRBJ2-1; DNA: TGTGCCAGTACCCAGGACGGAGCCTCCTACAATGAGCAGTTCTTC; CDR3: CASTQDGASYNEQFF
D: NA; size: NA; V: TRBV19; J: TRBJ1-2; DNA: TGTGCCAGTATGTCAGTTAACTATGGCTACACCTTC; CDR3: CASMSVNYGYTF
D: NA; size: NA; V: TRBV6-5; J: TRBJ2-5; DNA: TGTGCCAGCAGTTACTCAGCCCCGGGAAGAGAGACCCAGTACTTC; CDR3: CASSYSAPGRETQYF
D: NA; size: NA; V: TRBV29-1; J: TRBJ2-7; DNA: TGCAGCGTTTTTCTAGGGTCCGCCGAGCAGTACTTC; CDR3: CSVFLGSAEQYF
D: NA; size: NA; V: TRBV28; J: TRBJ2-3; DNA: TGTGCCAGCAGAATAAAGGGGAATACGCAGTATTTT; CDR3: CASRIKGNTQYF
D: NA; size: NA; V: TRBV2; J: TRBJ1-4; DNA: TGTGCCAGCCGTCGACACGACTCCACTAATGAAAAACTGTTTTTT; CDR3: CASRRHDSTNEKLFF
D: TRBD2; size: NA; V: TRBV27; J: TRBJ2-7; DNA: TGTGCCAGCAGTTTATATGGGACTAGCGGGAGGTACGAGCAGTACTTC; CDR3: CASSLYGTSGRYEQYF
D: TRBD1; size: NA; V: TRBV28; J: TRBJ2-3; DNA: TGTGCCAGCAGTCCACAGGGGTCTTTCACAGATACGCAGTATTTT; CDR3: CASSPQGSFTDTQYF
D: NA; size: NA; V: TRBV28; J: TRBJ1-1; DNA: TGTGCCAGCAGGCCCTGGGCTTACCCTATGAACACTGAAGCTTTCTTT; CDR3: CASRPWAYPMNTEAFF
D: NA; size: few; V: TRBV7-9; J: TRBJ1-1; DNA: TGTGCCAGCAGCTTAGCTGAGAGTGAAGCTTTCTTT; CDR3: CASSLAESEAFF
D: TRBD1; size: NA; V: TRBV19; J: TRBJ2-3; DNA: TGTGCCAGTTGGGACAGGGGTACGGATACGCAGTATTTT; CDR3: CASWDRGTDTQYF
D: NA; size: NA; V: TRBV7-8; J: TRBJ2-5; DNA: TGTGCCAGCAGCTTAGATGGGCTAGGATTTTTAGAGACCCAGTACTTC; CDR3: CASSLDGLGFLETQYF
D: NA; size: NA; V: TRBV29-1; J: TRBJ2-5; DNA: TGCAGCCCCATCCGACAGCAAGAGACCCAGTACTTC; CDR3: CSPIRQQETQYF
D: NA; size: once; V: TRBV15; J: TRBJ1-2; DNA: TGTGCCACCAGCATCAGGGACTATGGCTACACCTTC; CDR3: CATSIRDYGYTF
D: NA; size: NA; V: TRBV10-3; J: TRBJ2-7; DNA: TGTGCCATCAGTGAGGCACAAGGTAGACGTAGGGCCTACGAGCAGTACTTC; CDR3: CAISEAQGRRRAYEQYF
D: TRBD2; size: NA; V: TRBV28; J: TRBJ2-3; DNA: TGTGCCAGTAAGATCGGACCCACTAGCGGGACAGATACGCAGTATTTT; CDR3: CASKIGPTSGTDTQYF
D: NA; size: NA; V: TRBV19; J: TRBJ2-2; DNA: TGTGCCAGCCGAAAAGCCACCGGGGAGCTGTTTTTT; CDR3: CASRKATGELFF
D: NA; size: NA; V: TRBV27; J: TRBJ1-2; DNA: TGTGCCAGCAGTTTCGGACGGGCTTACGGCTACACCTTC; CDR3: CASSFGRAYGYTF
D: TRBD1; size: NA; V: TRBV28; J: TRBJ1-2; DNA: TGTGCCAGCAGTTTTACCGCGATATTCAGGGGGGATGGCTACACCTTC; CDR3: CASSFTAIFRGDGYTF
D: NA; size: NA; V: TRBV15; J: TRBJ2-7; DNA: TGTGCCACCAGCACCCGTGGGGAGCAGTACTTC; CDR3: CATSTRGEQYF
D: NA; size: NA; V: TRBV7-3; J: TRBJ1-6; DNA: TGTGCCAGCAGCCAGGTGGCTCCGGGGCTGGGTTCACCCCTCCACTTT; CDR3: CASSQVAPGLGSPLHF
D: NA; size: NA; V: TRBV10-1; J: TRBJ2-2; DNA: TGCGCCAGCAGTGAGGGACAGTTAGCCGGGGAGCTGTTTTTT; CDR3: CASSEGQLAGELFF
D: TRBD1; size: once; V: TRBV19; J: TRBJ1-2; DNA: TGTGCCAGTAGACCCGGGACAGGGACTAACTATGGCTACACCTTC; CDR3: CASRPGTGTNYGYTF
D: NA; size: NA; V: TRBV2; J: TRBJ1-5; DNA: TGTGCCAGCAGTCGGAACTCGGGGATCAGCAATCAGCCCCAGCATTTT; CDR3: CASSRNSGISNQPQHF
D: TRBD2; size: NA; V: TRBV9; J: TRBJ2-7; DNA: TGTGCCAGCAGCGTCGGACTAGCGGGAGGCGAGCAGTACTTC; CDR3: CASSVGLAGGEQYF
D: NA; size: NA; V: TRBV25-1; J: TRBJ2-1; DNA: TGTGCCAGCAGTGAATGGCAGGGGCTCTACAATGAGCAGTTCTTC; CDR3: CASSEWQGLYNEQFF
D: NA; size: NA; V: TRBV5-1; J: TRBJ2-5; DNA: TGCGCCAGCAGCTTGGAGACAAACCAAGAGACCCAGTACTTC; CDR3: CASSLETNQETQYF
D: TRBD1; size: NA; V: TRBV7-9; J: TRBJ1-4; DNA: TGTGCCAGCAGCTTGACAGGGACTAATGAAAAACTGTTTTTT; CDR3: CASSLTGTNEKLFF
D: NA; size: NA; V: TRBV19; J: TRBJ2-1; DNA: TGTGCCAGTAGAAAGGGACATCCAGATGGCAATGAGCAGTTCTTC; CDR3: CASRKGHPDGNEQFF
D: TRBD1; size: NA; V: TRBV28; J: TRBJ1-2; DNA: TGTGCCAGCAGGGTGACAGGGCTCAGCCGCTACACCTTC; CDR3: CASRVTGLSRYTF
D: NA; size: NA; V: TRBV6-5; J: TRBJ1-1; DNA: TGTGCCAGCAGTTACAGGGAAAGGACTGAAGCTTTCTTT; CDR3: CASSYRERTEAFF
D: NA; size: NA; V: TRBV28; J: TRBJ2-7; DNA: TGTGCCAGCAGTTTGAGGGCAGTCGAGCAGTACTTC; CDR3: CASSLRAVEQYF
D: TRBD1; size: few; V: TRBV5-1; J: TRBJ1-5; DNA: TGCGCCAGCAGCCCACAGGGGTTTCATCAGCCCCAGCATTTT; CDR3: CASSPQGFHQPQHF
D: NA; size: NA; V: TRBV10-3; J: TRBJ1-3; DNA: TGTGCCATCAGGACACCCTCCTCTGGAAACACCATATATTTT; CDR3: CAIRTPSSGNTIYF
D: NA; size: NA; V: TRBV11-3; J: TRBJ1-1; DNA: TGTGCCAGCAGCTTATTGGGCGGGACTGAAGCTTTCTTT; CDR3: CASSLLGGTEAFF
D: TRBD1; size: NA; V: TRBV18; J: TRBJ1-4; DNA: TGTGCCAGCTCACCACCCAGACAGGGAGGTCTTGAAAAACTGTTTTTT; CDR3: CASSPPRQGGLEKLFF
D: NA; size: NA; V: TRBV6-5; J: TRBJ1-2; DNA: TGTGCCAGCAGACTAGCATACTTGACAGTTTGCACCTTC; CDR3: CASRLAYLTVCTF
D: NA; size: NA; V: TRBV5-4; J: TRBJ1-4; DNA: TGTGCCAGCAGCACCACACTTGCAACTAATGAAAAACTGTTTTTT; CDR3: CASSTTLATNEKLFF
D: NA; size: NA; V: TRBV9; J: TRBJ1-4; DNA: TGTGCCAGCAGCGTATCCCTAGGTGAAAAACTGTTTTTT; CDR3: CASSVSLGEKLFF
D: TRBD1; size: NA; V: TRBV6-5; J: TRBJ1-2; DNA: TGTGCCAGCAGTTACGACAGGGGATTTGGCTACACCTTC; CDR3: CASSYDRGFGYTF
D: NA; size: NA; V: TRBV27; J: TRBJ2-3; DNA: TGTGCCAGCACCACGTTCGGGGACACAGATACGCAGTATTTT; CDR3: CASTTFGDTDTQYF
D: TRBD2; size: NA; V: TRBV11-2; J: TRBJ2-1; DNA: TGTGCCAGCAGCTCGAGGGGGGCGGGAGGGCCCTGGAATGAGCAGTTCTTC; CDR3: CASSSRGAGGPWNEQFF
D: TRBD2; size: NA; V: TRBV5-1; J: TRBJ2-7; DNA: TGCGCCAGCAGCCCTGGACTAGCGGTAACATCCTACGAGCAGTACTTC; CDR3: CASSPGLAVTSYEQYF
D: TRBD2; size: NA; V: TRBV5-1; J: TRBJ2-5; DNA: TGCGCCAGCAGCTTGTTAGCGGGAGGGCCCGAGACCCAGTACTTC; CDR3: CASSLLAGGPETQYF
D: NA; size: NA; V: TRBV5-1; J: TRBJ2-7; DNA: TGCGCCAGCAGCCCAACGACAGCGGGCGCCGAGCAGTACTTC; CDR3: CASSPTTAGAEQYF